This passage covers 15 T cell receptor beta chains from one sample sequenced in a study of T cell clonality in common variable immunodeficiency. No antigen has been identified for these receptors. Study results and caveats: Reportedly, TCR beta sequences from common variable immunodeficiency showed fewer deletions and N-nucleotide insertions.

The data were produced by immunoSEQ multiplex PCR, yet TCRdb's version contains in-frame clones alone and is incomplete. Listed for the sample are roughly 23,000 clones, none seen a single time. The sequencing input was peripheral blood mononuclear cells. The receptors were gathered from a human donor with common variable immunodeficiency.

This clone occurred a few times. The CDR3 goes on 3 residues after the read ends, and that part is filled in from the germline J gene. The rearrangement links TRBV30 to TRBJ2-1; 9 positions match TRBD2. Germline trimming cut 0 bases from V and 9 bases from J; bases unmatched to any gene: 9. Germline lookup yields CDR1 GTSNPN and CDR2 SVGIG (reference sequence). This CDR3 is 15 amino acids long. This chain's CDR3 is CAWSVKAGGPSEQFF. The DNA read from the CDR3 is TGTGCCTGGAGTGTAAAGGCGGGGGGGCCCAGTGAG.

This clone was counted many times. The DNA read from the CDR3 is TGTGCCTCCCGGTGGGGTAGCGGGAGTTCCAATGAG. Translated: CASRWGSGSSNE. The whole CDR3 is CASRWGSGSSNEQFF. V is TRBV19 and J is TRBJ2-1; the match to TRBD2 covers 9 bases. The read is 3 residues too short to cover the CDR3 end, so that end is filled in from the germline J gene. CDR3 length: 15 residues. CDR1 LNHDA and CDR2 SQIVND come from the germline V gene (reference sequence). V shed 11 bases, J shed 6 bases, and the junction held 14 bases outside the gene matches.

This clone has a handful of counts. The read halts 3 residues ahead of the CDR3 end, with the missing end drawn from the germline J gene. The chain has TRBV2 and TRBJ1-6, with D possibly TRBD1 on 5 matching bases. V was shortened by 6 bases and J by 0 bases, with 9 bases between the two germline ends. CDR1 is SNHLY and CDR2 is FYNNEI in the germline V gene. The CDR3 is 15 residues long. The sequenced CDR3 bases are TGTGCCAGCAGCCCGACAGACTCCTATAATTCACCC. Translated: CASSPTDSYNSP. The entire CDR3 sequence reads CASSPTDSYNSPLHF.

Points on this clone: From the germline J gene comes the end of the CDR3, since the read stops 3 residues before it. The chain uses TRBV2 and TRBJ2-7; D call uncertain. Germline CDR1 reads SNHLY; CDR2 reads FYNNEI. The CDR3 is 12 residues long. V was clipped by 11 bases and J by 3 bases, with 14 bases between them. Here the CDR3 reads CAGGPLNYEQYF. The DNA read from the CDR3 is TGTGCCGGCGGTCCGCTAAACTACGAG.

This clone was counted ten times or more. The read halts 3 residues ahead of the CDR3 end, with the missing end drawn from the germline J gene. The chain has TRBV7-8 and TRBJ2-3; 11 nucleotides align to TRBD2. This CDR3 comprises 18 residues. V lost 5 bases and J lost 1; bases outside the gene matches: 11. Germline V gives CDR1 SGHVS, CDR2 FQNEAQ. The DNA read from the CDR3 is TGTGCCAGCAGCCAAAGTAGCGGGAGGGGGGGAGGCACAGATACG. Translating it yields CASSQSSGRGGGTDT. The CDR3, in full, reads CASSQSSGRGGGTDTQYF. Together with reference TRBV7-8 and TRBJ2-3, the CDR3 gives the full variable domain: GAGVSQSPRYKVAKRGQDVALRCDPISGHVSLFWYQQALGQGPEFLTYFQNEAQLDKSGLPSDRFFAERPEGSVSTLKIQRTQQEDSAVYLCASSQSSGRGGGTDTQYFGPGTRLTVL.

The covered CDR3 bases are TGTGCCAGTAGTCCTGGTCAGGCTAAAGGCGCTGAA. This gives the protein CASSPGQAKGAE. The whole CDR3 is CASSPGQAKGAEAFF. The J gene is TRBJ1-1, the V gene TRBV19; no clear D. The CDR3 end lies 3 residues beyond the end of the read and is filled in from the germline J gene. The V gene lost 5 bases and the J gene lost 6 bases, with 19 bases spanning the gap. This CDR3 comprises 15 residues. CDR1 and CDR2 from the germline V gene are LNHDA and SQIVND (reference sequence).

The sample holds many counts of this clone. The CDR3 end falls 3 residues outside the read, so it is completed with the germline J gene. V and J are TRBV18 and TRBJ2-1; D is perhaps TRBD2 (6 bases). With 2 bases removed from V and 0 bases from J, the gap between germline ends came to 14 bases. CDR3 size: 17 residues. Germline V gives CDR1 KGHSH, CDR2 LQKENI. CDR3 DNA, as far as it was read: TGTGCCAGCTCACCAATCCTAGCCGGGAGCTCCTACAATGAG. Protein product: CASSPILAGSSYNE. The whole CDR3 sequence is CASSPILAGSSYNEQFF.

This clone showed up many times. The read halts 3 residues ahead of the CDR3 end, with the missing end drawn from the germline J gene. This sequence joins TRBV18 and TRBJ2-1, with D possibly TRBD2 on 6 matching bases. This CDR3 is built from 18 residues. Looked up from germline, CDR1 is KGHSH and CDR2 is LQKENI. Trimming stripped 3 bases from V and 4 bases from J, with 22 bases between. The DNA read from the CDR3 is TGTGCCAGCTCACCCTGGGACTGGGGCGGTCTAGGATACAATGAG. Its translation: CASSPWDWGGLGYNE. Given in full, the CDR3 is CASSPWDWGGLGYNEQFF.

Comments on this clone: The CDR3 end lies 3 residues beyond the end of the read and is filled in from the germline J gene. V and J are TRBV18 and TRBJ1-5, with 9 bases matching TRBD1. Germline V gene data show CDR1 as KGHSH and CDR2 as LQKENI. J lost 5 bases, V lost 3 bases, and 8 bases had no gene match. This CDR3 spans 16 amino acids. The covered CDR3 bases are TGTGCCAGCTCACCGGGGGACAGGGCACACGATCAGCCC. Amino acid sequence: CASSPGDRAHDQP. Given in full, the CDR3 is CASSPGDRAHDQPQHF.

This clone was seen repeatedly, ten times or more. Read data end 3 residues before the CDR3 end; the end is taken from the germline J gene. This rearrangement joins TRBV19 to TRBJ2-1; 9 positions match TRBD2. Trimming took 3 bases from V and 0 from J; bases not matched to a gene: 6. Germline V gives CDR1 LNHDA, CDR2 SQIVND (reference sequence). The CDR3 consists of 17 residues. This CDR3 reads CASSISAGGGSYNEQFF. The covered CDR3 bases are TGTGCCAGTAGTATTTCGGCGGGAGGGGGCTCCTACAATGAG.

About this clone itself: With the read ending 3 residues before the CDR3 end, the germline J gene is used to fill in that end. The V and J genes are TRBV5-1 and TRBJ1-2; 10 bases are shared with TRBD1. V was clipped by 3 bases and J by 5 bases; unmatched bases: 13. The CDR3 extends over 17 amino acids. The V gene's germline CDR1 is SGHRS and CDR2 YFSETQ. CDR3 bases read: TGCGCCAGCAGCTCCGGACAGGGGGAGAGCGGAGGTTATGGC. The encoded protein is CASSSGQGESGGYG. The entire CDR3 protein reads CASSSGQGESGGYGYTF.

Comment on this clone: The read ends 3 residues shy of where the CDR3 ends; the end is completed using the germline J gene. The rearrangement joins TRBV6-1 to TRBJ1-6; tentative D call: TRBD1 (6 bases). Germline V CDR1 and CDR2: MNHNS, SASEGT. Trimming pared 2 bases from V and 6 bases from J, leaving 14 bases between. The CDR3 runs 16 residues. The CDR3 is CASSERSQGSNSPLHF. The sequenced part of the CDR3 DNA is TGTGCCAGCAGTGAAAGGTCACAGGGCAGTAATTCACCC.

This clone rates as medium-sized (0.01 to 0.1%). The read terminates 3 residues before the CDR3 end, so the remaining end is supplied by the germline J gene. This sequence joins TRBV14 and TRBJ1-2, with D tentatively TRBD1 (5 bases). The CDR3 is made up of 14 amino acids. Per the germline V gene, CDR1 is SGHDN and CDR2 is FVKESK. CDR3 bases read: TGTGCCAGCAGCCAAGATCAGGACAATCGGGGC. Protein product: CASSQDQDNRG. The full CDR3 sequence reads CASSQDQDNRGYTF.

This clone came up a few times. The observed sequence ends 3 residues before the CDR3 terminus, with the missing tail filled in from the germline J gene. The V call is TRBV6-2 or TRBV6-3, the J call TRBJ1-1; D perhaps matches TRBD1 (6 bases). Germline lookup yields CDR1 MNHEY and CDR2 SVGEGT. The V and J ends lost 0 bases and 4 bases respectively, with 15 bases between them. The CDR3 is made up of 16 amino acids. The CDR3 bases that were read are TGTGCCAGCAGTTACTCGCAGGGGCGAGATGGCACTGAA. Its translation: CASSYSQGRDGTE. The entire CDR3 reads CASSYSQGRDGTEAFF.

As concerns this clone: The sequenced fragment ends 3 residues before the CDR3 boundary, so the rest is inferred from the germline J gene. The chain has TRBV7-9 and TRBJ2-7; D unclear. Germline V gene lookup returns CDR1 SEHNR and CDR2 FQNEAQ (reference sequence). The V and J ends lost 5 bases and 4 bases respectively, with 9 bases between them. The CDR3 consists of 12 residues. CDR3 protein: CASSHDTYEQYF. CDR3 DNA, as far as it was read: TGTGCCAGCAGCCACGACACATACGAG.